Below, 13 T cell receptor beta chains from the same sample are listed, as sequenced in a study of tissue T cells after allogeneic stem cell transplantation. TCRdb's table, derived via immunoSEQ multiplex PCR, lists solely in-frame clones and lacks some. The data show thousands of clones, with around 50% seen just once and 12% held by the top ten. This sample's time point: mouse harvest day 7 after allogeneic transplant. The graft held 10^6 splenic CD5+ T cells and 10^7 T-cell-depleted bone marrow cells. Sequencing used lymph node tissue. The receptors were sampled from a female BALB/c mouse given C57BL/6 T cells with graft-versus-host disease after an allogeneic hematopoietic cell transplant.

This clone is medium-sized (0.01 to 0.1%) in the sample. The genes and germline here are from mouse. The CDR3 end lies 1 residue beyond the end of the read and is filled in from the germline J gene. V gene TRBV24 combines with J gene TRBJ1-1, with D tentatively TRBD1 (5 bases). CDR3 size: 13 residues. The germline V gene has CDR1 KGHTA and CDR2 FRNEEI. V lost 7 bases and J 4 bases, leaving 13 bases between the germline ends. The CDR3 loop reads CASNHGAFTEVFF. Partial CDR3 DNA: TGTGCCAGCAATCACGGGGCATTCACAGAAGTCTTC.

A word on this clone: Here the gene names and germline are mouse. The read ends 1 residue before the CDR3 terminus; that terminus is restored from the germline J gene. The rearrangement links TRBV13-2 to TRBJ2-3; 7 bases are a match to TRBD1. Germline assignment: CDR1 NNHNN and CDR2 SYGAGS (reference sequence). Germline trimming cut 5 bases from V and 2 bases from J; bases unmatched to any gene: 2. The CDR3 has 13 amino acids. CDR3: CASGDRAAETLYF. CDR3 bases read: TGTGCCAGCGGCGACAGGGCTGCAGAAACGCTGTAT.

This clone is labeled as medium-sized. Each gene name is a mouse one. The read comes to an end 1 residue before the CDR3 does, leaving the germline J gene to fill in the end. The chain has TRBV15 and TRBJ2-7; TRBD1 might be the D (5 bases). The CDR3 runs to 12 residues. Per germline, CDR1 SGHND and CDR2 FRSKSL. The V and J ends lost 3 bases and 3 bases respectively, with 6 bases between them. The sequenced CDR3 bases are TGTGCCAGCAGTTTCGACAGCTATGAACAGTAC. It encodes CASSFDSYEQY. Given in full, the CDR3 is CASSFDSYEQYF.

Judged by abundance, this clone is large. All gene names here are mouse names. Read sequence stops 1 residue before the CDR3 end, and the germline J gene provides the missing end. The V and J genes are TRBV13-1 and TRBJ2-7; D is uncertain. CDR1 is NSHNY and CDR2 is SYGAGN in the germline V gene. CDR3 size: 12 residues. Deletions cut 2 bases from V and 4 bases from J, with 7 bases between. The CDR3 is CASSEREYEQYF. CDR3 DNA (partial): TGTGCCAGCAGTGAGAGGGAATATGAACAGTAC.

Worth noting for this clone: All gene names here are mouse names. The missing CDR3 end, 1 residue past where the read stops, is filled in from the germline J gene. The chain uses TRBV13-3 and TRBJ2-1; possibly TRBD1 for D (6 bases). The CDR3 covers 11 residues. CDR1 and CDR2 from the germline V gene are NNHDY and SYVADS. The V end was cut by 4 bases, the J end by 9 bases, with 8 bases between. The sequenced part of the CDR3 DNA is TGTGCCAGCAGTACAGGGAATGAGCAGTTC. It yields the protein CASSTGNEQF. The full CDR3 protein reads CASSTGNEQFF.

To note about this clone: Gene names are mouse gene names. The CDR3 loop reads CASSLEAGHTGQLYF. The CDR3 bases that were read are TGTGCCAGCTCTCTCGAGGCAGGGCACACCGGGCAGCTCTAC. This chain connects TRBV12-1 to TRBJ2-2; tentative D call: TRBD1 (5 bases). The CDR3 goes on 1 residue after the read ends, and that part is filled in from the germline J gene. This CDR3 has 15 amino acids. In germline, CDR1 is SGHSN, CDR2 HYEKVE. The germline V and J ends were trimmed by 0 bases and 3 bases, with 10 bases remaining between them.

Concerning this clone itself: Mouse gene names and germline throughout. The DNA ends 1 residue before the CDR3 does, and the rest of the CDR3 is filled in from the germline J gene. The chain employs TRBV19 and TRBJ1-5; D is undetermined. The V gene's germline CDR1 is FNHDT and CDR2 SITEND (reference sequence). Between the trimmed V and J ends, which lost 2 bases and 3 bases, there was a span of 3 bases. This CDR3 is 12 amino acids long. CDR3 protein: CASSIGNQAPLF. CDR3 DNA, as far as it was read: TGTGCCAGCAGTATCGGCAACCAGGCTCCGCTT. Variable domain in full (rest from reference TRBV19 and TRBJ1-5): GGIITQTPKFLIGQEGQKLTLKCQQNFNHDTMYWYRQDSGKGLRLIYYSITENDLQKGDLSEGYDASREKKSSFSLTVTSAQKNEMAVFLCASSIGNQAPLFGEGTRLSVL.

This clone rates as medium-sized (0.01 to 0.1%). Mouse gene names apply. The read falls 1 residue short of the CDR3 end, and the missing part is taken from the germline J gene. The rearrangement uses TRBV24 and TRBJ1-5, with D possibly matching TRBD1 (5 bases). Between the trimmed V and J ends, which lost 6 bases and 2 bases, there was a span of 8 bases. Germline values: CDR1 KGHTA, CDR2 FRNEEI. This CDR3 contains 13 residues. CDR3 sequence: CASRQGYNQAPLF. CDR3 DNA (partial): TGTGCCAGCAGGCAGGGTTACAACCAGGCTCCGCTT.

The table lists this clone with a few counts. All gene names here are mouse names. Read sequence stops 1 residue before the CDR3 end, and the germline J gene provides the missing end. J is TRBJ2-5 and V is TRBV13-1; D may be TRBD1 or TRBD2 (6 bases each). The ends were cut back, 2 bases at V and 3 bases at J, with 10 bases in the middle. Germline loops: CDR1 NSHNY, CDR2 SYGAGN. There are 14 residues in the CDR3. The CDR3 protein is CASSEGALQDTQYF. The sequenced CDR3 bases are TGTGCCAGCAGTGAGGGGGCCCTTCAAGACACCCAGTAC.

This clone was seen more than once but under ten times. The germline and genes are mouse ones. The CDR3 end lies 1 residue beyond the end of the read and is filled in from the germline J gene. The rearrangement links TRBV15 to TRBJ2-7; TRBD2 aligns across 10 bases. Germline V gives CDR1 SGHND, CDR2 FRSKSL. V shed 6 bases, J shed 6 bases, and the junction held 5 bases outside the gene matches. The CDR3 is made up of 13 amino acids. The sequenced CDR3 bases are TGTGCCAGCAGCTCTGGGGGGGCGTTTGAACAGTAC. Translating gives CASSSGGAFEQY. The whole CDR3 protein reads CASSSGGAFEQYF.

This clone occurred a few times. Mouse gene names apply. The read stops 1 residue short of the end of the CDR3; the missing end is completed from the germline J gene. The chain has TRBV2 and TRBJ1-6, with D hard to call. Being an ORF, TRBJ1-6 has a function that is uncertain. Between the trimmed V and J ends, which lost 1 base and 4 bases, there was a span of 5 bases. This CDR3 has 14 amino acids. From germline, CDR1 is LGHNA and CDR2 YSYQKL. CDR3 amino acids: CASSQAQYNSPLYF. The CDR3 bases that were read are TGTGCCAGCAGCCAAGCGCAGTATAATTCGCCCCTCTAC.

There are a few counts of this clone. Mouse gene names and germline throughout. The read terminates 1 residue ahead of where the CDR3 ends, so the germline J gene completes it. This chain uses TRBV13-3 with TRBJ2-7, with D uncertain. Deletions cut 0 bases from V and 6 bases from J, with 4 bases between. Germline values: CDR1 NNHDY, CDR2 SYVADS. This CDR3 region has 11 residues. This CDR3 is CASSDAFEQYF. CDR3 DNA, as far as it was read: TGTGCCAGCAGTGATGCGTTTGAACAGTAC.

The table lists this clone with a few counts. Any gene name here is a mouse gene name. Read sequence stops 1 residue before the CDR3 end, and the germline J gene provides the missing end. The chain recombines TRBV26 with TRBJ1-1; possibly TRBD1 for D (5 bases). V was trimmed by 4 bases and J by 4 bases, leaving 7 bases between them. The CDR3 extends over 12 amino acids. Germline CDR1 and CDR2: KGHPV and FQNQEV (reference sequence). CDR3 DNA (partial): TGTGCCAGCAGTCCTCAGGGCACAGAAGTCTTC. This codes for CASSPQGTEVF. The CDR3 in full is CASSPQGTEVFF.